This TCR beta chain was retrieved from a study of T-cell memory formation after mild COVID-19. Study outcomes and limitations: In second-wave clones peaking day 37, SARS-CoV-2 specificity remained unconfirmed.

TCRdb reprocessed the 5' RACE reads via MiXCR and lists one record per CDR3 protein. The sample lists 140,000 or so distinct CDR3 sequences; about 6.1% were seen once. This clonotype appeared many times. Its antigen remains unidentified. The CDR3 spans 14 residues. Germline V gene sequence: CDR1 SNHLY, CDR2 FYNNEI. V was cut by 5 bases and J by 1 base, with 8 bases left in between. The specimen sequenced was PBMCs or a T cell subset sorted from them (not recorded which). The receptor was isolated from an adult woman who had mild COVID-19 (a few samples of this study predate the infection). Cell type and time point are not known. This chain uses TRBV2 with TRBJ2-2; D ambiguous. The CDR3 nucleotides are TGTGCCAGCAGTAGGACCAAGAACACCGGGGAGCTGTTTTTT. The encoded protein is CASSRTKNTGELFF.